Listed here is a single T cell receptor beta chain. Its antigen is currently unknown. V gave up 0 bases and J gave up 4 bases, with 12 bases separating them. Germline-derived CDR1 and CDR2 are SGHAT and FQNNGV. The CDR3 covers 15 residues. This sample is part of a study of OX40 agonist ivuxolimab in advanced cancers. General observations from the study: Expansion of clones was among the lowest in partial responders at 0.1-3.0 mg/kg.

The repertoire was sequenced with immunoSEQ multiplex PCR; TCRdb's copy has only in-frame clones and lacks some. The sample lists about 91,000 clones; around four fifths were seen once. Enrollment shut out patients with autoimmune disease history or systemic immunosuppression. The sample consisted of CD4+ or CD8+ T cells sorted from blood, taken in a trial of the OX40 agonist ivuxolimab. The J gene is TRBJ1-2, the V gene TRBV11-2, with D unresolved. The source is an adult with an advanced solid tumor such as melanoma, head and neck, liver or kidney cancer. The CDR3 loop reads CASSLDHALGYGYTF. CDR3 DNA sequence: TGTGCCAGCAGCTTAGATCATGCTCTAGGCTATGGCTACACCTTC.